This T cell receptor beta chain appears in the sequencing data of a study of monozygotic twins with inflammatory bowel disease. Study-wide findings and caveats: Researchers report that IBD patients shared fewer clonotypes with others than healthy twins, especially amid disease activity. None of the different T cell subtypes could be distinguished from one another.

Whole-blood RNA isolation (total RNA) proceeded without T cell sorting. The CDR3 is 14 amino acids. From germline, CDR1 is MDHEN and CDR2 SYDVKM. UMIs were attached via template switching, each with a 6-nucleotide sample barcode. TCRdb re-called the 5' RACE reads and shows each CDR3 protein once, DNA omitted. The sample spans about 450,000 distinct CDR3 sequences; the ten largest clones claim approximately 2.4%. As to this clonotype: Its specificity is not known.

The specimen sequenced was blood. This rearrangement joins TRBV28 to TRBJ1-4; TCRdb lists TRBD1, though no DNA is available to test this call. This receptor was identified in a human donor with ulcerative colitis or Crohn's disease, or a healthy co-twin of an affected twin (not recorded which). CDR3 loop: CASSLGALYRKLFF.